These 28 T cell receptor beta chains originate from one sample sequenced in a study of CD8 T cells in Susac syndrome. Reverse transcription used about 0.45 to 1 ug RNA and random hexamers. TCRdb recomputed calls from the immunoSEQ multiplex PCR reads with MiXCR, one row per CDR3 protein. Among roughly 250,000 distinct CDR3 sequences listed, 95% to 97% were seen once. The material sequenced was CD4+ T cells from PBMCs. The receptors shown here come from a human donor with Susac syndrome.

This sequence joins TRBV14 and TRBJ2-1; D remains ambiguous. This CDR3 spans 15 amino acids. Trimming shortened V by 0 bases and J by 2 bases, and 8 bases separated the two germline ends. Per the germline V gene, CDR1 is SGHDN and CDR2 is FVKESK. The CDR3 here is CASSQDLGTYNEQFF. For the CDR3, the DNA is TGTGCCAGCAGCCAAGATCTTGGGACCTACAATGAGCAGTTCTTC.

This chain links TRBV4-1 with TRBJ1-2; the match to TRBD1 covers 7 bases. The CDR3 runs 16 residues. J was trimmed by 3 bases and V by 0 bases; bases with no gene match: 7. CDR1 is MGHRA and CDR2 is YSYEKL in the germline V gene. CDR3 loop: CASSQDGRGRDYGYTF. The CDR3 nucleotides are TGCGCCAGCAGCCAAGATGGGAGGGGGCGAGACTATGGCTACACCTTC.

Note on this clonotype: At one boundary the junction diverges from the germline segment, which might be a read error. This chain joins TRBV27 and TRBJ2-2; 7 nucleotides agree with TRBD2. The germline gives CDR1 MNHEY, CDR2 SMNVEV (reference sequence). This CDR3 has 15 amino acids. CDR3 sequence (DNA): TGTGCCAGCAGTCCCGGGGCGGGAGACACCGGGGAGCTGTTTTTC. This codes for CASSPGAGDTGELFF.

This chain joins TRBV9 and TRBJ2-1, with D perhaps TRBD2 (5 bases). CDR1 and CDR2 from the germline V gene are SGDLS and YYNGEE. The CDR3 has 15 amino acids. V was cut by 0 bases and J by 6 bases, with 13 bases left in between. CDR3 in DNA: TGTGCCAGCAGCGTAGCCTCGAGGGCCGCCAATGAGCAGTTCTTC. It is translated as CASSVASRAANEQFF.

This rearrangement joins TRBV7-8 to TRBJ1-5; TRBD1 is a possible D gene (5 bases). CDR1 and CDR2 (germline): SGHVS, FQNEAQ. This CDR3 has 14 residues. With 5 bases removed from V and 6 bases from J, the gap between germline ends came to 14 bases. The CDR3 here is CASSPTVTPQPQHF. CDR3 DNA sequence: TGTGCCAGCAGCCCGACAGTGACTCCTCAGCCCCAGCATTTT.

This chain uses TRBV29-1 with TRBJ2-1; possibly TRBD2 for D (6 bases). V was clipped by 7 bases and J by 5 bases, with 30 bases between them. Germline V gene sequence: CDR1 SQVTM, CDR2 ANQGSEA. The CDR3 is 18 residues long. This CDR3 reads CSAVGRLRWKTSDNEQFF. In DNA, the CDR3 is TGCAGCGCTGTAGGGAGGTTGCGGTGGAAAACGTCGGACAATGAGCAGTTCTTC.

The J gene is TRBJ2-7, the V gene TRBV3-1; D unresolved. CDR1 is LGHDT and CDR2 is YNNKEL in the germline V gene (reference sequence). The CDR3 runs to 16 residues. V was cut by 2 bases and J by 7 bases, with 21 bases left in between. The CDR3 bases are TGTGCCAGCAGCCAAAGACGGCTATTCGCCCGGTGGGAGCAGTACTTC. Its protein product is CASSQRRLFARWEQYF.

The chain has TRBV28 and TRBJ2-1, with 7 positions matching TRBD2. Per the germline V gene, CDR1 is MDHEN and CDR2 is SYDVKM. This CDR3 spans 14 amino acids. V trimming: 8 bases; J trimming: 5 bases; junction bases outside the gene matches: 9. The CDR3 sequence is CASSQGTTDNEQFF. As DNA, the CDR3 is TGTGCCAGCTCCCAAGGGACTACGGACAATGAGCAGTTCTTC.

The chain carries TRBV27 and TRBJ2-6; D might be TRBD1 (5 bases). The CDR3 length is 14 residues. V lost 6 bases, J lost 3 bases, and 9 bases lay in between. Germline assignment: CDR1 MNHEY and CDR2 SMNVEV (reference sequence). The CDR3 region has the DNA TGTGCCAGCAGGAGTCAGGGTGGGGCCAACGTCCTGACTTTC. Translated: CASRSQGGANVLTF.

J is TRBJ1-2 and V is TRBV7-9; D not certain. The CDR3 length is 15 residues. V was shortened by 0 bases and J by 6 bases, with 14 bases between the two germline ends. Per germline, CDR1 SEHNR and CDR2 FQNEAQ (reference sequence). CDR3 sequence (DNA): TGTGCCAGCAGCTTAGCTCAGACAACGAGCGATGGCTACACCTTC. Residues: CASSLAQTTSDGYTF.

This chain joins TRBV12-3 or TRBV12-4 and TRBJ1-1, with TRBD1 as a possible D gene (5 bases). The CDR3 totals 16 residues. V lost 6 bases to trimming and J lost 4 bases, with 21 bases between them. The CDR3 reads CASSFESSGYGTEAFF. In nucleotides, the CDR3 is TGTGCCAGCAGCTTCGAATCTTCAGGGTACGGCACTGAAGCTTTCTTT.

J is TRBJ1-4 and V is TRBV7-2; unclear D gene. The ends were cut back, 5 bases at V and 8 bases at J, with 15 bases in the middle. CDR3 length: 14 residues. Germline V gives CDR1 SGHTA, CDR2 FQGNSA. This chain's CDR3 is CASSPQWTGEKLFF. The CDR3 DNA reads as TGTGCCAGCAGCCCCCAGTGGACGGGGGAAAAACTGTTTTTT.

The genes are TRBV24-1 and TRBJ2-4; 7 bases line up with TRBD2. Trimming took 5 bases from V and 1 from J; bases not matched to a gene: 16. The CDR3 is 19 amino acids. In germline, CDR1 is KGHDR, CDR2 SFDVKD. This CDR3 reads CATSGGELAASPAKNIQYF. CDR3 nucleotides: TGTGCCACCAGTGGAGGCGAGCTAGCGGCTTCCCCCGCCAAAAACATTCAGTACTTC.

The J gene is TRBJ1-5, the V gene TRBV27; 11 bases align to TRBD1. Trimming took 2 bases from V and 7 from J; bases not matched to a gene: 10. The CDR3 consists of 17 residues. The V gene's germline CDR1 is MNHEY and CDR2 SMNVEV (reference sequence). The CDR3 nucleotides are TGTGCCAGCAGTTTACGGACAGGGGGCGTCGGAATGCAGCCCCAGCATTTT. This codes for CASSLRTGGVGMQPQHF.

This clonotype was counted a single time. This chain uses TRBV5-1 with TRBJ2-7; the D is unclear. CDR1 and CDR2 (germline): SGHRS, YFSETQ. The CDR3 sequence is 15 residues long. Deletions cut 0 bases from V and 0 bases from J, with 10 bases between. The CDR3 coding sequence is TGCGCCAGCAGCTTGGAGGCAGGAAACTCCTACGAGCAGTACTTC. Translated, it gives CASSLEAGNSYEQYF.

The CDR3 reads CASSYSGTGVEAFF. The CDR3 DNA sequence: TGTGCCAGCAGTTACTCTGGGACAGGCGTTGAAGCTTTCTTT. The rearrangement joins TRBV6-2 or TRBV6-3 to TRBJ1-1; 8 nucleotides line up with TRBD1. The CDR3 loop spans 14 amino acids. V lost 0 bases, J lost 7 bases, and 4 bases stayed unmatched. Germline V lookup: CDR1 MNHEY, CDR2 SVGEGT.

The rearrangement links TRBV12-5 to TRBJ1-2; 7 bases align to TRBD1. Trimming at V came to 0 bases and at J to 7 bases, leaving 8 bases not matched to a gene. This CDR3 contains 15 residues. CDR1 is LGHNT, CDR2 FRNRAP, per germline. The DNA of the CDR3 is TGTGCTAGTGGTTTGGTACGGGCGACAGGGTTTGGCTACACCTTC. Translating it yields CASGLVRATGFGYTF. Full variable domain (missing parts from reference TRBV12-5 and TRBJ1-2): DARVTQTPRHKVTEMGQEVTMRCQPILGHNTVFWYRQTMMQGLELLAYFRNRAPLDDSGMPKDRFSAEMPDATLATLKIQPSEPRDSAVYFCASGLVRATGFGYTFGSGTRLTVV.

This clonotype showed up just once. The chain links TRBV24-1 to TRBJ2-5; TRBD1 agrees at 7 bases. Germline V lookup: CDR1 KGHDR, CDR2 SFDVKD. The length of the CDR3 is 14 residues. Unmatched junction bases numbered 3, after V lost 4 bases and J lost 2 bases. Written as DNA, the CDR3 is TGTGCCACCAGTGACCTGGGACAGCAAGAGACCCAGTACTTC. It specifies CATSDLGQQETQYF.

As to this clonotype: The junction and the germline gene differ at one end; a read error may be behind it. CDR3 in DNA: TGTGCCAGCAGCCAAGCACAGCGACAGTATCATTTT. Translation gives CASSQAQRQYHF. This chain joins TRBV3-1 and TRBJ2-3, with a tentative D call TRBD1 (5 bases). Germline V lookup: CDR1 LGHDT, CDR2 YNNKEL (reference sequence). The CDR3 loop spans 12 amino acids.

The chain carries TRBV4-1 and TRBJ1-5; D gene uncertain. The V end lost 0 bases, the J end lost 11 bases, and 14 bases lay between the germline ends. The germline V gene has CDR1 MGHRA and CDR2 YSYEKL. CDR3 size: 14 residues. This chain's CDR3 is CASSQDSASGTQHF. In nucleotides, the CDR3 is TGCGCCAGCAGCCAAGATTCGGCGAGCGGCACCCAGCATTTT.

This sequence joins TRBV5-1 and TRBJ2-1; 15 nucleotides agree with TRBD2. With V trimmed by 4 bases and J by 13 bases, 9 bases remained unmatched. The V gene's germline CDR1 is SGHRS and CDR2 YFSETQ. The CDR3 sequence is 15 residues long. CDR3 region: CASSPRTSGRADQFF. The CDR3 region has the DNA TGCGCCAGCAGCCCGAGGACTAGCGGGAGGGCCGACCAGTTCTTC.

The chain has TRBV20-1 and TRBJ2-7; 8 bases line up with TRBD1. CDR3 length: 13 amino acids. In germline, CDR1 is DFQATT, CDR2 SNEGSKA (reference sequence). The J segment lost 4 bases and the V segment lost 2 bases, leaving 4 bases of the junction unmatched. CDR3 sequence: CSARQDREYEQYF. The CDR3 coding sequence is TGCAGTGCTAGACAGGACAGGGAGTACGAGCAGTACTTC.

This clonotype was observed a handful of times. The J gene is TRBJ2-1, the V gene TRBV5-4, with no clear D. The CDR3 runs to 12 residues. The V end was cut by 1 base, the J end by 7 bases, with 6 bases between. Germline values: CDR1 SGHNT, CDR2 YYREEE (reference sequence). The DNA for the CDR3 is TGTGCCAGCAGCTTGTCAGGAAATGAGCAGTTCTTC. Its protein product is CASSLSGNEQFF.

This chain joins TRBV5-4 and TRBJ2-1; D uncertain. Germline V CDR1 and CDR2: SGHNT, YYREEE (reference sequence). The CDR3 runs to 18 residues. With 7 bases removed from V and 9 bases from J, the gap between germline ends came to 32 bases. The CDR3 spells CASGSGLQLPHDRSEQFF. DNA for the CDR3: TGTGCCAGCGGATCGGGCCTCCAACTACCCCATGATAGAAGTGAGCAGTTCTTC.

This clonotype was counted a single time. The V gene is TRBV29-1, the J gene TRBJ2-7; TRBD1 matches 9 bases. Germline trimming cut 6 bases from V and 4 bases from J; bases unmatched to any gene: 7. The CDR3 runs to 13 residues. Germline V gene sequence: CDR1 SQVTM, CDR2 ANQGSEA. The CDR3: CSVERTGEYEQYF. CDR3 in DNA: TGCAGCGTCGAACGGACAGGGGAGTACGAGCAGTACTTC.

This chain connects TRBV30 to TRBJ2-1, with 9 positions matching TRBD2. CDR3 length equals 14 residues. Germline values: CDR1 GTSNPN, CDR2 SVGIG (reference sequence). V shed 6 bases, J shed 0 bases, and the junction held 3 bases outside the gene matches. The CDR3 bases are TGTGCCTGCATTAGCGGGAGCTCCTACAATGAGCAGTTCTTC. It codes for CACISGSSYNEQFF.

The CDR3 sequence is CASSFRGDRDRNTIYF. In nucleotides, the CDR3 is TGTGCCAGCAGTTTCAGGGGGGACAGGGACCGAAACACCATATATTTT. The chain links TRBV12-3 or TRBV12-4 to TRBJ1-3; 9 positions agree with TRBD1. CDR3 length: 16 amino acids. The junction had 8 bases not matched to a gene; V was cut back by 3 bases and J by 5 bases.

V gene TRBV18 combines with J gene TRBJ1-1; TRBD1 aligns across 8 bases. CDR3 size: 15 residues. The V and J ends lost 0 bases and 8 bases, in that order; junction bases with no gene match: 8. Germline values: CDR1 KGHSH, CDR2 LQKENI. The DNA of the CDR3 is TGTGCCAGCTCACCACCGGCGACAGGGGTCTTAGAAGCTTTCTTT. Amino acids: CASSPPATGVLEAFF.